The 18 T cell receptor beta chains listed next were all sequenced from one sample in a study of OX40 agonist ivuxolimab in advanced cancers. The repertoire was sequenced with immunoSEQ multiplex PCR; TCRdb's copy has only in-frame clones and lacks some. The profile shows some 80,000 clones, around 85% of them singletons. The sample here was CD4+ or CD8+ T cells sorted from blood, taken in a trial of the OX40 agonist ivuxolimab. These receptors all come from an adult with an advanced solid tumor such as melanoma, head and neck, liver or kidney cancer.

This clone was detected only a few times. The chain employs TRBV9 and TRBJ1-4; no firm D call. V lost 0 bases to trimming and J lost 8 bases, with 14 bases between them. This CDR3 is 15 amino acids long. In germline, CDR1 is SGDLS, CDR2 YYNGEE. CDR3: CASSVEGTAAEKLFF. The CDR3 DNA reads as TGTGCCAGCAGCGTAGAGGGAACGGCGGCCGAAAAACTGTTTTTT.

The rearrangement uses TRBV7-2 and TRBJ2-3; 9 bases match TRBD2. The CDR3 sequence is 14 residues long. Trimming removed 6 bases from V and 0 bases from J; junction bases left unmatched: 1. The V gene's germline CDR1 is SGHTA and CDR2 FQGNSA. This CDR3 is CASRLAGSTDTQYF. CDR3 DNA sequence: TGTGCCAGCAGGCTAGCGGGGAGCACAGATACGCAGTATTTT.

V and J are TRBV2 and TRBJ1-1; D not resolved. Trimming took off 4 bases at V and 8 bases at J, with 17 bases between the two ends. This CDR3 is 14 amino acids long. Germline V gene data show CDR1 as SNHLY and CDR2 as FYNNEI. The CDR3 is CASSGGKTRFEAFF. The CDR3 nucleotides read TGTGCCAGCAGTGGGGGAAAGACGCGTTTCGAAGCTTTCTTT.

The J gene is TRBJ2-7, the V gene TRBV10-3; perhaps TRBD1 as D (6 bases). The V gene lost 4 bases and the J gene lost 4 bases, with 17 bases spanning the gap. Germline V lookup: CDR1 ENHRY, CDR2 SYGVKD. The length of the CDR3 is 15 residues. CDR3 bases: TGTGCCATCAGTGGAGGGTACAGGGCCGATTACGAGCAGTACTTC. This codes for CAISGGYRADYEQYF.

This chain connects TRBV19 to TRBJ1-6; no clear D gene. Per the germline V gene, CDR1 is LNHDA and CDR2 is SQIVND (reference sequence). The CDR3 contains 14 residues. Trimming removed 3 bases at V and 8 bases at J, with 11 bases between. In DNA form, the CDR3 reads TGTGCCAGTAGTATCCACGAAGCTGATTCACCCCTCCACTTT. It codes for CASSIHEADSPLHF.

V and J are TRBV4-1 and TRBJ2-2; D unclear. Germline assignment: CDR1 MGHRA and CDR2 YSYEKL. V lost 0 bases to trimming and J lost 6 bases, with 11 bases between them. The CDR3 has 15 amino acids. The CDR3 nucleotides are TGCGCCAGCAGCCAAGATCTCGCAGCTGCCGGGGAGCTGTTTTTT. The encoded protein is CASSQDLAAAGELFF.

The CDR3 spells CASSQSRSTDTQYF. DNA of the CDR3: TGTGCCAGCAGCCAATCGCGGAGCACAGATACGCAGTATTTT. This chain uses TRBV11-3 with TRBJ2-3; D not certain. V lost 5 bases to trimming and J lost 0 bases, with 9 bases between them. The CDR3 has 14 amino acids. CDR1 and CDR2 (germline): SGHNT, YENEEA.

This chain uses TRBV9 with TRBJ1-2; 8 bases agree with TRBD1. This CDR3 comprises 18 residues. Trimming cost V 4 bases and J 4 bases; bases outside gene matches: 18. The germline gives CDR1 SGDLS, CDR2 YYNGEE. CDR3 bases: TGTGCCAGCAGCACCTATGGGGAGAGCCGGGACAGGATCTATGGCTACACCTTC. This gives the protein CASSTYGESRDRIYGYTF.

The chain has TRBV5-5 and TRBJ1-6, with D perhaps TRBD1 (6 bases). Germline lookup yields CDR1 SGHKS and CDR2 YYEKEE (reference sequence). Trimming stripped 4 bases from V and 7 bases from J, with 12 bases between. The CDR3 spans 14 residues. This CDR3 reads CASSARDNNSPLHF. In DNA form, the CDR3 reads TGTGCCAGCAGCGCACGGGACAACAATTCACCCCTCCACTTT.

The chain has TRBV5-4 and TRBJ1-2; maybe TRBD1 (5 bases). CDR1 SGHNT and CDR2 YYREEE come from the germline V gene (reference sequence). V lost 2 bases and J 6 bases, leaving 8 bases between the germline ends. This CDR3 comprises 12 residues. The CDR3 spells CASSLQANGYTF. The CDR3 DNA reads TGTGCCAGCAGCTTACAGGCTAATGGCTACACCTTC.

The chain carries TRBV11-3 and TRBJ2-3; TRBD1 aligns across 7 bases. Germline V lookup: CDR1 SGHNT, CDR2 YENEEA. V lost 4 bases and J lost 0; bases outside the gene matches: 7. The length of the CDR3 is 16 residues. The CDR3 loop reads CASSSGQFLSTDTQYF. CDR3 in DNA: TGTGCCAGCAGCTCGGGACAGTTTCTTAGCACAGATACGCAGTATTTT.

In DNA, the CDR3 is TGCGCCAGCAGCTTGCGAACAGTGAATTCACCCCTCCACTTT. It encodes CASSLRTVNSPLHF. This sequence joins TRBV5-1 and TRBJ1-6; D ambiguous. This CDR3 spans 14 amino acids. Trimming removed 1 base from V and 7 bases from J, with 9 bases in between. CDR1 is SGHRS and CDR2 is YFSETQ in the germline V gene.

CDR3 DNA: TGTGCCAGCAGCCCCAGGATATCCGGGTACCTTGGGTATGGCTACACCTTC. This sequence encodes CASSPRISGYLGYGYTF. The chain uses TRBV9 and TRBJ1-2; the D is unclear. CDR1 and CDR2 from the germline V gene are SGDLS and YYNGEE. The V gene lost 4 bases and the J gene lost 5 bases, with 24 bases spanning the gap. CDR3 length: 17 amino acids.

The rearrangement links TRBV4-3 to TRBJ1-5; D unclear. The CDR3 covers 15 residues. Germline V gene sequence: CDR1 LGHNA, CDR2 YSLEER. The V and J ends lost 0 bases and 7 bases respectively, with 13 bases between them. CDR3 nucleotides: TGCGCCAGCAGCCAAGATACGGGTAACGGGCAGCCCCAGCATTTT. Its translation is CASSQDTGNGQPQHF.

The DNA for the CDR3 is TGTGCCAGCAGCGTAGAGGGAGGTACAGATACGCAGTATTTT. It encodes CASSVEGGTDTQYF. The chain combines TRBV9 with TRBJ2-3, with a possible D match to TRBD2 (6 bases). The ends were cut back, 0 bases at V and 3 bases at J, with 8 bases in the middle. This CDR3 contains 14 residues. From germline, CDR1 is SGDLS and CDR2 YYNGEE.

V gene TRBV28 combines with J gene TRBJ2-1; D possibly matches TRBD1 or TRBD2 (6 bases each). Germline assignment: CDR1 MDHEN and CDR2 SYDVKM. This CDR3 is built from 12 residues. The ends were cut back, 11 bases at V and 6 bases at J, with 14 bases in the middle. The CDR3 sequence: CAAEGGLNEQFF. The CDR3 DNA reads as TGTGCCGCCGAGGGGGGCCTCAATGAGCAGTTCTTC.

A remark on this clone: Relative to the germline gene, one junction end is altered; a read error may explain this. V gene TRBV5-1 combines with J gene TRBJ2-3, with unresolved D. The germline V gene encodes CDR1 SGHRS and CDR2 YFSETQ. The CDR3 spans 13 residues. CDR3 loop: CASSGLSKDTQYF. The DNA of the CDR3 is TGCGCCAGCAGTGGGTTAAGCAAAGATACGCAGTATTTT.

The V gene is TRBV5-1, the J gene TRBJ2-7, with a tentative D call TRBD2 (5 bases). The V end was cut by 0 bases, the J end by 5 bases, with 9 bases between. Germline lookup yields CDR1 SGHRS and CDR2 YFSETQ. This CDR3 contains 13 residues. This chain's CDR3 is CASSLGSGNEQYF. The CDR3 coding sequence is TGCGCCAGCAGCTTGGGTTCGGGGAACGAGCAGTACTTC.